Listed here are 27 T cell receptor beta chains from one sample, sequenced in a study of tumor-infiltrating lymphocytes in oesophageal squamous cell carcinoma. TCRdb used MiXCR to reprocess the PCR reads, holding one entry per CDR3 protein. The profile shows about 12,000 distinct CDR3 sequences, 55% to 65% of them singletons. Source material: esophageal tumor tissue. The source of these receptors is a female donor with esophageal squamous cell carcinoma.

In this sample, this clonotype turned up a few times. The chain links TRBV7-2 to TRBJ1-1; tentatively, D is TRBD1 (5 bases). The CDR3 spans 16 residues. The ends were cut back, 2 bases at V and 1 base at J, with 14 bases in the middle. Germline V gene sequence: CDR1 SGHTA, CDR2 FQGNSA. The CDR3 is CASSLSVGQGNTEAFF. In DNA form, the CDR3 reads TGTGCCAGCAGCTTATCAGTTGGTCAGGGGAACACTGAAGCTTTCTTT.

This clonotype was recorded a few times. The chain couples TRBV28 to TRBJ2-5; D unclear. Trimming pared 2 bases from V and 5 bases from J, leaving 6 bases between. The CDR3 is 12 residues long. Germline-derived CDR1 and CDR2 are MDHEN and SYDVKM. The CDR3 loop is CASSLNGETQYF. The CDR3 DNA is TGTGCCAGCAGTTTAAACGGGGAGACCCAGTACTTC.

In this sample, this clonotype turned up many times. This rearrangement joins TRBV6-4 to TRBJ2-3; D gene ambiguous. Germline CDR1 is MRHNA and CDR2 is SNTAGT. The CDR3 covers 13 residues. Trimming took off 6 bases at V and 5 bases at J, with 12 bases between the two ends. The CDR3 coding sequence is TGTGCCAGCAGCCTCTCCCCCGGAGATACGCAGTATTTT. It codes for CASSLSPGDTQYF.

About this clonotype: Its ends do not fully match the called genes, so a read error is possible. The chain uses TRBV5-3 and TRBJ2-1, with TRBD2 as a possible D gene (6 bases). TRBV5-3 is sorted into the ORF group, with uncertain function. This CDR3 contains 16 residues. The CDR3 region is CASSLAGSSSYNEQFF. DNA for the CDR3: TGTGCCAGCAGCTTGGCCGGGAGTAGCTCCTACAATGAGCAGTTCTTC.

V gene TRBV28 combines with J gene TRBJ1-2, with D possibly TRBD1 on 5 matching bases. V was shortened by 6 bases and J by 5 bases, with 16 bases between the two germline ends. Germline CDR1 and CDR2: MDHEN and SYDVKM. The CDR3 is 14 residues long. The CDR3 loop reads CASRPHGTEYGYTF. The CDR3, as DNA: TGTGCCAGCAGACCTCACGGGACCGAGTATGGCTACACCTTC.

This sequence joins TRBV7-2 and TRBJ2-5; possible D gene TRBD2, 6 bases. The end of the DNA fits TRBJ2-1 better, so the J call may be wrong. Germline CDR1 is SGHTA and CDR2 is FQGNSA. CDR3 size: 15 residues. The CDR3, as DNA: TGTGCCAGCAGCTTATATTCGGGAGAAGGGAATGAGCAGTTCTTC. Translation: CASSLYSGEGNEQFF.

The V call is TRBV12-3 or TRBV12-4, the J call TRBJ2-1, with D perhaps TRBD2 (5 bases). The length of the CDR3 is 16 residues. V lost 4 bases and J lost 5, with 18 bases in between. CDR3 sequence (DNA): TGTGCCAGCAGTTCGGGGATTGGCACCCCCAACAATGAGCAGTTCTTC. This encodes CASSSGIGTPNNEQFF.

The chain links TRBV19 to TRBJ2-1; 8 nucleotides agree with TRBD2. V gave up 4 bases and J gave up 0 bases; unmatched junction bases: 8. The germline CDR1 and CDR2 sequences are LNHDA and SQIVND (reference sequence). This CDR3 region has 17 residues. CDR3 coding DNA: TGTGCCAGTAGTAGAACTAGCGGCGGCGGCTCCTACAATGAGCAGTTCTTC. Its protein product is CASSRTSGGGSYNEQFF.

This chain uses TRBV11-1 with TRBJ2-7; D ambiguous. Matching the DNA end better, TRBJ1-2 makes the J call doubtful. The CDR3 has 12 residues. From germline, CDR1 is SGHAT and CDR2 FQDESV (reference sequence). The chain's CDR3 is CASSTSGGGYTF. In DNA, the CDR3 is TGTGCCAGCAGCACCAGCGGAGGAGGCTACACCTTC.

This clonotype was observed a handful of times. This chain links TRBV7-3 with TRBJ2-5; 15 nucleotides line up with TRBD2. Germline V CDR1 and CDR2: SGHTA, FQGTGA. Trimming removed 5 bases from V and 2 bases from J; junction bases left unmatched: 6. This CDR3 is 17 amino acids long. CDR3 amino acids: CASSPGLAGGYQETQYF. As DNA, the CDR3 is TGTGCCAGCAGCCCCGGACTAGCGGGAGGGTATCAAGAGACCCAGTACTTC.

In its sample, this clonotype was seen many times. The chain has TRBV28 and TRBJ2-3; no clear D gene. The V gene's germline CDR1 is MDHEN and CDR2 SYDVKM. The V and J ends lost 4 bases and 3 bases respectively, with 5 bases between them. The CDR3 extends over 12 amino acids. The CDR3 sequence: CASSSPTDTQYF. The CDR3 DNA reads as TGTGCCAGCAGTTCTCCTACAGATACGCAGTATTTT.

This chain uses TRBV10-3 with TRBJ2-3; D possibly corresponds to TRBD2 (7 bases). V was pared by 8 bases and J by 1 base, with 13 bases between. The CDR3 contains 14 residues. CDR1 ENHRY and CDR2 SYGVKD come from the germline V gene. The CDR3 nucleotides are TGTGCCATCCGCCGGGGGGCGGGCACAGATACGCAGTATTTT. It translates to CAIRRGAGTDTQYF.

This clonotype has just one count. Being one base from a much bigger clone, this may be a read error. The CDR3 does not end in the conserved phenylalanine or tryptophan, so this is likely a read error. The chain has TRBV12-5 and TRBJ2-4, with a weak D call TRBD1 (6 bases). Gene TRBJ2-7 matches the end of the DNA better, so the J call may be wrong. This CDR3 region has 16 residues. CDR1 and CDR2 from the germline V gene are LGHNT and FRNRAP. The CDR3 loop is CASGDDGQKISYEQYS. The CDR3 bases are TGTGCTAGTGGTGACGATGGACAGAAGATCTCCTACGAGCAGTACTCC.

Worth noting for this clonotype: This CDR3 fails to terminate in the conserved phenylalanine or tryptophan, so it likely reflects a read error. The DNA is omitted, as the CDR3 cannot be located on it reliably, and the CDR3 follows TCRdb's listing. This chain uses TRBV7-2 with TRBJ2-6; no DNA check was done on the table's D call, TRBD1. Counting both end residues, the CDR3 totals 17 amino acids. The germline V gene has CDR1 SGHTA and CDR2 FQGNSA. The CDR3 loop is CASSLAAAAKNIQYFGA.

This clonotype was seen a single time. The chain combines TRBV7-3 with TRBJ2-7; TRBD2 is a possible D gene (6 bases). The end of the DNA aligns better with TRBJ2-1, so the J call may be wrong. This CDR3 has 16 amino acids. Germline V lookup: CDR1 SGHTA, CDR2 FQGTGA. The CDR3 bases are TGTGCCAGCAGCTTAATCCCACTAGCAGAATACAATGAGCAGTTCTTC. Its protein product is CASSLIPLAEYNEQFF.

This clonotype was seen only a few times. The gene calls are TRBV7-3 and TRBJ2-2; D is possibly TRBD2 (6 bases). This CDR3 has 15 residues. Trimming removed 1 base at V and 4 bases at J, with 10 bases between. The V gene's germline CDR1 is SGHTA and CDR2 FQGTGA. DNA for the CDR3: TGTGCCAGCAGCTTAATCGGGAGTGTCACCGGGGAGCTGTTTTTT. Translation gives CASSLIGSVTGELFF.

This clonotype was observed a few times. This chain uses TRBV7-6 with TRBJ2-1; tentative D call: TRBD1 (5 bases). The end of the DNA fits TRBJ2-7 better, so the J call may be wrong. CDR1 is SGHVS and CDR2 is FNYEAQ in the germline V gene. CDR3 length equals 14 residues. The CDR3 region is CASSPDTISYEQYF. In nucleotides, the CDR3 is TGTGCCAGCAGCCCGGACACTATCTCCTACGAGCAGTACTTC.

This clonotype was detected only a few times. The DNA of the CDR3 is TGTGCCAGCAGTTCCGACAGGGGGAGACGCTACACCTTC. This gives the protein CASSSDRGRRYTF. The V call is TRBV6-5, the J call TRBJ1-2, with 9 bases that match TRBD1. Trimming took 4 bases from V and 9 from J; bases not matched to a gene: 6. The CDR3 extends over 13 amino acids. Germline CDR1 and CDR2: MNHEY and SVGAGI.

The chain is built from TRBV9 and TRBJ1-1; D gene unclear. This CDR3 has 16 amino acids. Trimming removed 0 bases from V and 3 bases from J, with 15 bases in between. Looked up from germline, CDR1 is SGDLS and CDR2 is YYNGEE. The CDR3 loop is CASSVGGIRVDTEAFF. The CDR3, as DNA: TGTGCCAGCAGCGTAGGAGGGATTAGGGTGGACACTGAAGCTTTCTTT.

The chain employs TRBV7-8 and TRBJ2-6; 14 bases map to TRBD2. The J call may not be correct, given that the DNA end is closer to TRBJ2-7. CDR3 length equals 17 residues. From germline, CDR1 is SGHVS and CDR2 FQNEAQ. The CDR3 here is CASSFILTSGRANEQYF. The CDR3 region has the DNA TGTGCCAGCAGCTTCATTCTGACTAGCGGGAGGGCCAACGAGCAGTACTTC.

The table lists this clonotype with many counts. The DNA is omitted, as the CDR3 cannot be located on it reliably, and the CDR3 follows TCRdb's listing. This rearrangement joins TRBV7-5 to TRBJ1-2. TRBV7-5 is described as a pseudogene. A total of 17 residues make up the CDR3, ends included. CDR3 loop: CISVPEPPTPRDYGYTF.

The chain is built from TRBV7-3 and TRBJ2-1; 11 bases line up with TRBD2. Germline assignment: CDR1 SGHTA and CDR2 FQGTGA. CDR3 size: 16 residues. V shed 1 base, J shed 9 bases, and the junction held 8 bases outside the gene matches. The CDR3 reads CASSLSASGGQGEQFF. The CDR3, as DNA: TGTGCCAGCAGCTTAAGTGCTAGCGGGGGGCAGGGTGAGCAGTTCTTC.

V usage is TRBV7-6 and J usage is TRBJ2-7; 10 bases fit TRBD1. Germline CDR1 reads SGHVS; CDR2 reads FNYEAQ. Trimming at V came to 5 bases and at J to 4 bases, leaving 2 bases not matched to a gene. This CDR3 region has 13 residues. DNA of the CDR3: TGTGCCAGCAGCAGGGACAGGGGATACGAGCAGTACTTC. Protein sequence: CASSRDRGYEQYF.

In this sample, this clonotype turned up once. J is TRBJ2-7 and V is TRBV7-2; D ambiguous. The V and J ends lost 5 bases and 0 bases respectively, with 14 bases between them. Germline V gene sequence: CDR1 SGHTA, CDR2 FQGNSA. The CDR3 covers 15 residues. CDR3 DNA sequence: TGTGCCAGCAGCGATACGGGTACACGCTCCTACGAGCAGTACTTC. Its translation: CASSDTGTRSYEQYF.

The chain couples TRBV7-6 to TRBJ2-5; TRBD2 aligns across 9 bases. Matching the DNA end better, TRBJ2-1 makes the J call doubtful. Germline assignment: CDR1 SGHVS and CDR2 FNYEAQ. The CDR3 spans 17 residues. CDR3 coding DNA: TGTGCCAGCAGCTTAGCCGTCGGGACTAGCCCTTCTCATGAGCAGTTCTTC. Its translation is CASSLAVGTSPSHEQFF.

Ten or more counts support this clonotype. Its ends do not fully match the called genes, so a read error is possible. The V call is TRBV6-1, the J call TRBJ2-4, with 9 positions matching TRBD1. Germline CDR1 is MNHNS and CDR2 is SASEGT. This CDR3 has 14 amino acids. CDR3 residues: CASSPGQGNSPLHF. The CDR3 region has the DNA TGTGCCAGCAGTCCGGGACAGGGAAATTCACCCCTCCACTTC.

As DNA, the CDR3 is TGTGCCATCAAAGAGTCTAGTGGCAATGAGCAGTTCTTC. The encoded protein is CAIKESSGNEQFF. This sequence joins TRBV10-3 and TRBJ2-1; D is unresolved. The germline CDR1 and CDR2 sequences are ENHRY and SYGVKD. Trimming stripped 7 bases from V and 6 bases from J, with 13 bases between. The CDR3 covers 13 residues.